A selection of T cell receptor beta chains follows, all from one sample in a study of neoadjuvant anti-PD-1 for oral cavity cancer. TCRdb's copy holds only in-frame clones and misses some; the assay was immunoSEQ multiplex PCR. The sample yields thousands of clones, around 72% seen once. Sequencing was performed on PBMCs, taken after nivolumab (anti-PD-1) treatment. The receptors here all came from a person aged 35-79 years with oral cavity squamous cell carcinoma. Each CDR3 is given with its conserved first and last residue. The D gene is left open where the match is weak. Some rows mark clone size as missing; the rest say once, few, many or name a class of expanded clone.

clone size,CDR3 length,J gene,V gene,D gene,CDR3 DNA,CDR3 protein
NA,13,TRBJ2-7,TRBV29-1,NA,TGCAGCGTCCTCGGAGCTTTAGGAGGCGAGCAGTACTTC,CSVLGALGGEQYF
NA,14,TRBJ2-7,TRBV11-3,TRBD2,TGTGCCAGCAGCTTAGCGGGAGGCCAATCCGAGCAGTACTTC,CASSLAGGQSEQYF
NA,14,TRBJ1-6,TRBV7-2,NA,TGTGCCAGCAGCTTAACGGGTTTTAATTCACCCCTCCACTTT,CASSLTGFNSPLHF
NA,14,TRBJ1-1,TRBV6-1,NA,TGTGCCAGCAGAAACAGGGAGCTGAACACTGAAGCTTTCTTT,CASRNRELNTEAFF
NA,14,TRBJ2-7,TRBV5-1,NA,TGCGCCAGCAGCATACAGGCCCTCTCCTACGAGCAGTACTTC,CASSIQALSYEQYF
NA,13,TRBJ2-1,TRBV27,NA,TGTGCCAGCAGTTTGGGCAAACCCAATGAGCAGTTCTTC,CASSLGKPNEQFF
NA,18,TRBJ2-3,TRBV10-2,TRBD2,TGCGCCAGCAGTGACCCAACCGAGCGGGGGACCGTCACAGATACGCAGTATTTT,CASSDPTERGTVTDTQYF
NA,14,TRBJ1-1,TRBV19,NA,TGTGCCAGTAGTATAGAGGGCGGGAACACTGAAGCTTTCTTT,CASSIEGGNTEAFF
once,17,TRBJ2-5,TRBV4-1,TRBD2,TGCGCCAGCAGCCAAGGACTAGCGGGGGCCACGGGGGAGACCCAGTACTTC,CASSQGLAGATGETQYF
once,14,TRBJ2-7,TRBV10-1,NA,TGCGCCAGCAGTGAGTCGGGGACAACCAACGAGCAGTACTTC,CASSESGTTNEQYF
NA,16,TRBJ2-7,TRBV9,NA,TGTGCCAGCAGCGTAAGTAGACTATCTAGCTCCTACGAGCAGTACTTC,CASSVSRLSSSYEQYF
NA,11,TRBJ1-1,TRBV5-3,NA,TGTGCCAGAAGCATTGGTCTTGAAGCTTTCTTT,CARSIGLEAFF
NA,15,TRBJ1-6,TRBV9,NA,TGTGCCAGCAGCAGACTAGGGGCGCAGAGTTCACCCCTCCACTTT,CASSRLGAQSSPLHF
few,12,TRBJ2-5,TRBV27,NA,TGTGCCAGCAGTTTAAGGGGAGAGACCCAGTACTTC,CASSLRGETQYF
few,15,TRBJ1-5,TRBV30,NA,TGTGCCTGGAGTGTACCCAGGGAGATGTACCAGCCCCAGCATTTT,CAWSVPREMYQPQHF
NA,16,TRBJ2-5,TRBV2,TRBD2,TGTGCCAGCAGTGAAGCGGGCGGACTAGCGGGAGAGACCCAGTACTTC,CASSEAGGLAGETQYF
NA,14,TRBJ1-4,TRBV7-9,TRBD1,TGTGCCAGCAGCTTAGGGACCGGGACAGTAAAACTGTTTTTT,CASSLGTGTVKLFF
NA,16,TRBJ2-7,TRBV6-5,TRBD2,TGTGCCAGCAGTTATCGAGCTAGCGGGTCCTCCTACGAGCAGTACTTC,CASSYRASGSSYEQYF
NA,13,TRBJ1-4,TRBV29-1,TRBD1,TGCAGCGCTAGAGGGGGCTGGGATGAAAAACTGTTTTTT,CSARGGWDEKLFF
NA,15,TRBJ2-1,TRBV7-2,TRBD2,TGTGCCAGCAGTCAAAGACTAGCGGGGGGGCATGAGCAGTTCTTC,CASSQRLAGGHEQFF